This TCR beta chain was observed in a study of blood T cell repertoires in COVID-19. Study context: Sources were T cells, B-cell-depleted T cells, or PBMCs; the material itself was cDNA or gDNA.

The J segment lost 3 bases and the V segment lost 0 bases, leaving 2 bases of the junction unmatched. CDR1 and CDR2 from the germline V gene are MNHEY and SVGAGI. There are 14 residues in the CDR3. In its sample, this clone was seen once. Original processing methods: Reference gene primer amplification in the assay estimated nucleated cell counts. The table came from immunoSEQ multiplex PCR; TCRdb's copy has only in-frame clones and leaves some out. V, J and clone size are those of that table, while D and trimming were read from the DNA. The sample shows over 15,000 clones, 70% to 90% of them seen only once.

Source material: peripheral blood. The TCR sequence derives from a man aged 80 or over with acute or convalescent COVID-19. The chain uses TRBV6-5 and TRBJ2-7, with TRBD1 identical over 7 bases. The CDR3 nucleotides read TGTGCCAGCAGTTACTCAGGGGGCGGCTACGAGCAGTACTTC. Residues: CASSYSGGGYEQYF.